The sequence of this T cell receptor beta chain was determined in a study of shared clonotypes between healthy human individuals. The CDR3 covers 13 residues. The germline gives CDR1 SNHLY, CDR2 FYNNEI. V was cut by 7 bases and J by 0 bases, with 9 bases left in between. Study-level points and caveats: Since donors were few, the genetic and exposure-history diversity represented was limited.

Of note for this clone: No antigen is known for it.

Method: immunoSEQ multiplex PCR; TCRdb's copy keeps in-frame clones and lacks some. This table holds about 710,000 clones, around four fifths found once. The chain is built from TRBV2 and TRBJ1-1, with D hard to call. The sequencing input was memory CD4+ T cells sorted from blood. Indicated subset: CD45RA-negative fraction. The sequence derives from a woman in her twenties or thirties in good health. As DNA, the CDR3 is TGTGCCAGCAAGAGAGGATTGAACACTGAAGCTTTCTTT. This codes for CASKRGLNTEAFF.